Presented here are 10 T cell receptor beta chains from one specimen sequenced in a study of shared T cell receptors in the human thymus. Repertoires were generated with immunoSEQ multiplex PCR, while TCRdb's copy carries only in-frame clones and drops some. The table lists approximately 660,000 clones, 88% of them singletons. These data are also associated with another study on human thymus T cells.

Sequences were obtained from thymocytes. The receptors here all came from a boy in the first two years of life with a congenital heart defect.

This clone was detected only once. This chain connects TRBV6-5 to TRBJ2-7; 10 nucleotides line up with TRBD2. The CDR3 totals 15 residues. V lost 4 bases, J lost 0 bases, and 3 bases stayed unmatched. Germline loops: CDR1 MNHEY, CDR2 SVGAGI. DNA for the CDR3: TGTGCCAGCAGTTGGACTAGCGGCCACTCCTACGAGCAGTACTTC. Protein product: CASSWTSGHSYEQYF.

This chain links TRBV6-5 with TRBJ2-4; perhaps TRBD1 as D (6 bases). Trimming removed 5 bases from V and 0 bases from J, with 11 bases in between. Germline lookup yields CDR1 MNHEY and CDR2 SVGAGI. The CDR3 totals 15 residues. For the CDR3, the DNA is TGTGCCAGCAGTCCCCGGACAGAAGCCAAAAACATTCAGTACTTC. Amino acids: CASSPRTEAKNIQYF.

V usage is TRBV25-1 and J usage is TRBJ2-1; tentative D call: TRBD1 (5 bases). This CDR3 region has 13 residues. The germline gives CDR1 MGHDK, CDR2 SYGVNS. V was pared by 3 bases and J by 4 bases, with 7 bases between. CDR3 coding DNA: TGTGCCAGCAGTGAGGGGCGGTACAATGAGCAGTTCTTC. It yields the protein CASSEGRYNEQFF.

J is TRBJ1-5 and V is TRBV27; D call uncertain. Germline CDR1 and CDR2: MNHEY and SMNVEV (reference sequence). The germline V and J ends were trimmed by 0 bases and 0 bases, with 6 bases remaining between them. The CDR3 loop spans 15 amino acids. As DNA, the CDR3 is TGTGCCAGCAGTTTATCCGGAGATAGCAATCAGCCCCAGCATTTT. It translates to CASSLSGDSNQPQHF.

The chain couples TRBV5-1 to TRBJ1-4, with D possibly TRBD1 on 5 matching bases. V shed 4 bases and J shed 13 bases, with 17 bases lying between them. This CDR3 comprises 13 residues. Looked up from germline, CDR1 is SGHRS and CDR2 is YFSETQ. CDR3 residues: CASSKTGVEGLFF. CDR3 in DNA: TGCGCCAGCAGCAAGACGGGGGTTGAAGGACTGTTTTTT.

This chain uses TRBV7-2 with TRBJ2-7; tentatively, D is TRBD1 (6 bases). From germline, CDR1 is SGHTA and CDR2 FQGNSA. The V and J ends lost 2 bases and 4 bases respectively, with 12 bases between them. The CDR3 totals 14 residues. CDR3: CASSLSGQGYEQYF. CDR3 bases: TGTGCCAGCAGCTTATCGGGACAAGGGTACGAGCAGTACTTC.

V gene TRBV6-6 combines with J gene TRBJ2-5; 11 nucleotides line up with TRBD2. The end of the DNA aligns better with TRBJ2-7, so the J call may be wrong. The CDR3 extends over 16 amino acids. Per germline, CDR1 MNHNY and CDR2 SVGAGI (reference sequence). The CDR3 sequence is CASSLPRTSGSYEQYF. The CDR3 bases are TGTGCCAGCAGCCTCCCGCGGACTAGCGGGTCTTACGAGCAGTACTTC.

The chain links TRBV27 to TRBJ2-4; D possibly corresponds to TRBD1 (5 bases). Trimming removed 5 bases from V and 0 bases from J, with 14 bases in between. The germline V gene encodes CDR1 MNHEY and CDR2 SMNVEV (reference sequence). This CDR3 has 16 residues. Here the CDR3 reads CASSVTGDLAKNIQYF. The CDR3 coding sequence is TGTGCCAGCAGTGTTACAGGCGACTTAGCCAAAAACATTCAGTACTTC.

This sequence joins TRBV4-1 and TRBJ2-7; TRBD1 agrees at 9 bases. Per germline, CDR1 MGHRA and CDR2 YSYEKL. V dropped 0 bases and J dropped 2; count of bases not matched to a gene: 11. This CDR3 comprises 18 residues. The DNA of the CDR3 is TGCGCCAGCAGCCAAGATTACCCCGGGACAGGGTCCACCTACGAGCAGTACTTC. This encodes CASSQDYPGTGSTYEQYF.

The chain has TRBV19 and TRBJ2-7, with TRBD2 matching over 9 bases. Germline CDR1 reads LNHDA; CDR2 reads SQIVND (reference sequence). The CDR3 extends over 15 amino acids. V was pared by 3 bases and J by 7 bases, with 10 bases of the junction left unmatched. The CDR3 DNA reads as TGTGCCAGTAGTATGGCGGGAGGGACCATCTTTGAGCAGTACTTC. It is translated as CASSMAGGTIFEQYF.